The 11 T cell receptor beta chains listed next were all sequenced from one sample in a study of T cell responses to AZD1222 COVID-19 vaccine. Using immunoSEQ multiplex PCR, the repertoire was profiled, and TCRdb retains in-frame clones only, with some absent. The sample holds 150,000 to 200,000 clones, almost 90% seen once. Material: peripheral blood, obtained 28 days after the second AZD1222 dose. These receptors originate from an adult who received the AZD1222 COVID-19 vaccine.

V is TRBV5-1 and J is TRBJ2-1; 7 nucleotides match TRBD1. Germline V CDR1 and CDR2: SGHRS, YFSETQ. With 1 base clipped from V and 3 bases from J, the junction kept 4 bases outside the gene matches. The CDR3 covers 15 residues. CDR3 DNA: TGCGCCAGCAGCTTGTCAGGGACAGACTACAATGAGCAGTTCTTC. Its protein product is CASSLSGTDYNEQFF.

The V gene is TRBV7-8, the J gene TRBJ2-2; D perhaps matches TRBD2 (5 bases). Germline V gene data show CDR1 as SGHVS and CDR2 as FQNEAQ. This CDR3 spans 15 amino acids. Between the trimmed V and J ends, which lost 3 bases and 4 bases, there was a span of 12 bases. This chain's CDR3 is CASSLIGGGTGELFF. The CDR3 region has the DNA TGTGCCAGCAGCTTGATAGGAGGTGGCACCGGGGAGCTGTTTTTT. The variable domain in full, completed from reference TRBV7-8 and TRBJ2-2, reads GAGVSQSPRYKVAKRGQDVALRCDPISGHVSLFWYQQALGQGPEFLTYFQNEAQLDKSGLPSDRFFAERPEGSVSTLKIQRTQQEDSAVYLCASSLIGGGTGELFFGEGSRLTVL.

The chain carries TRBV3-1 (or the pseudogene TRBV3-2) and TRBJ2-3; TRBD2 matches 9 bases. V lost 3 bases and J lost 6; bases outside the gene matches: 7. CDR1 and CDR2 from the germline V gene are LGHDT and YNNKEL (reference sequence). This CDR3 region has 15 residues. This chain's CDR3 is CASSQGGGAMDTQYF. CDR3 coding DNA: TGTGCCAGCAGCCAGGGCGGGGGGGCAATGGATACGCAGTATTTT.

The chain is built from TRBV3-1 (or the pseudogene TRBV3-2) and TRBJ2-5, with D tentatively TRBD2 (5 bases). The CDR3 is 14 amino acids. V dropped 4 bases and J dropped 3 bases, with 12 bases sitting between them. Germline V gene data show CDR1 as LGHDT and CDR2 as YNNKEL (reference sequence). This chain's CDR3 is CASSPAGSEETQYF. The CDR3 bases are TGTGCCAGCAGCCCGGCGGGTTCCGAAGAGACCCAGTACTTC.

V and J are TRBV30 and TRBJ2-2; D not resolved. Trimming cost V 4 bases and J 6 bases, with 12 bases left between them. Germline values: CDR1 GTSNPN, CDR2 SVGIG (reference sequence). CDR3 length: 13 residues. As DNA, the CDR3 is TGTGCCTGGAAAGTTATTGGTTCCGGGGAGCTGTTTTTT. Translated, it gives CAWKVIGSGELFF.

This chain links TRBV19 with TRBJ2-7; D ambiguous. CDR1 is LNHDA, CDR2 SQIVND, per germline (reference sequence). V was cut by 4 bases and J by 5 bases, with 9 bases left in between. The CDR3 runs 12 residues. CDR3 region: CASSKGTNEQYF. The CDR3 DNA reads as TGTGCCAGTAGTAAGGGAACTAACGAGCAGTACTTC.

The chain couples TRBV9 to TRBJ2-5; the D call may be TRBD1 or TRBD2 (6 bases each). This CDR3 comprises 15 residues. Germline V gives CDR1 SGDLS, CDR2 YYNGEE. V was clipped by 7 bases and J by 4 bases, with 20 bases between them. The CDR3 spells CASAYTGAALETQYF. CDR3 nucleotides: TGTGCCAGCGCTTATACGGGGGCCGCTTTAGAGACCCAGTACTTC.

The chain combines TRBV3-1 (or the pseudogene TRBV3-2) with TRBJ2-1; 8 bases map to TRBD1. The germline V gene encodes CDR1 LGHDT and CDR2 YNNKEL (reference sequence). The length of the CDR3 is 15 residues. Trimming cost V 1 base and J 6 bases; bases outside gene matches: 5. The CDR3 DNA sequence: TGTGCCAGCAGCCAAGGGACAGGGTTAGTCAATGAGCAGTTCTTC. Protein sequence: CASSQGTGLVNEQFF.

The V and J genes are TRBV10-1 and TRBJ1-2, with 8 bases fitting TRBD1. This CDR3 has 14 residues. CDR1 and CDR2 (germline): WNHNN, SYGVQD (reference sequence). The ends lost 7 bases at V and 4 bases at J; junction bases unmatched: 8. The CDR3 sequence: CASIRTGWSYGYTF. CDR3 bases: TGCGCCAGCATTCGGACAGGGTGGTCCTATGGCTACACCTTC.

The gene calls are TRBV6-5 and TRBJ1-5; weak D call: TRBD1 (5 bases). V was cut by 6 bases and J by 5 bases, with 14 bases left in between. The CDR3 has 14 amino acids. Germline V CDR1 and CDR2: MNHEY, SVGAGI. In nucleotides, the CDR3 is TGTGCCAGCAGCCCCAGACAGCCGGATCAGCCCCAGCATTTT. Translated, it gives CASSPRQPDQPQHF.

The DNA for the CDR3 is TGTGCCAGCAGCTTAGGCCGGGGTTCCCACACAGATACGCAGTATTTT. It encodes CASSLGRGSHTDTQYF. V is TRBV7-6 and J is TRBJ2-3; D may be TRBD2 (5 bases). Trimming removed 1 base from V and 2 bases from J, with 13 bases in between. CDR1 is SGHVS and CDR2 is FNYEAQ in the germline V gene. The CDR3 has 16 amino acids.